A single sample gave rise to the 22 T cell receptor beta chains below, sequenced in a study of cytomegalovirus exposure and HLA in healthy donors listed by TCRdb under 2017. Library prep was done by the immunoSEQ multiplex PCR assay. For the multiplex PCR, a mixture combining 60 forward primers for TCR Vbeta segments and 13 reverse primers for TCR Jbeta segments was used. In its TCRdb copy, this immuneACCESS table keeps in-frame sequences only and misses some clones. Where compared with another copy, unresolved V genes explain less than half of these, and the others have no known cause. For this sample there are 75,000 to 80,000 clones; around 80% appear just once. 1.1% of the sample belongs to the ten largest clones. Sequences were obtained from PBMCs. The receptors stem from a male donor in good health and CMV-seronegative.

V and J are TRBV6-5 and TRBJ2-7; D may be TRBD2 (6 bases). Germline CDR1 and CDR2: MNHEY and SVGAGI. Trimming cost V 5 bases and J 9 bases, with 11 bases left between them. The CDR3 is 11 residues long. The CDR3 region has the DNA TGTGCCAGCAGTGGCGAGGGAGGGCAGTACTTC. Its protein product is CASSGEGGQYF.

The chain combines TRBV6-1 with TRBJ2-3, with 7 bases fitting TRBD2. After removal of 6 bases from V and 4 bases from J, the junction contained 4 bases not matched to a gene. CDR3 length: 13 residues. Germline assignment: CDR1 MNHNS and CDR2 SASEGT. The CDR3 here is CASSRDYADTQYF. DNA of the CDR3: TGTGCCAGCAGCCGGGACTATGCAGATACGCAGTATTTT.

This chain uses TRBV6-1 with TRBJ1-1; 9 bases are a match to TRBD1. The trim removed 4 bases at V and 0 bases at J, leaving 6 bases unmatched. This CDR3 spans 16 amino acids. Germline assignment: CDR1 MNHNS and CDR2 SASEGT. The CDR3 DNA reads TGTGCCAGCAGTGTGGGACAGGGTCGGGTGAACACTGAAGCTTTCTTT. It is translated as CASSVGQGRVNTEAFF.

This clone was counted only a few times. The CDR3 nucleotides read TGTGCCAGCAGCTTCATCCAGGGGGTCTCTAATGAAAAACTGTTTTTT. It yields the protein CASSFIQGVSNEKLFF. The rearrangement joins TRBV7-9 to TRBJ1-4; 7 nucleotides line up with TRBD1. V shed 3 bases, J shed 3 bases, and the junction held 7 bases outside the gene matches. The germline CDR1 and CDR2 sequences are SEHNR and FQNEAQ (reference sequence). The CDR3 runs to 16 residues.

The J gene is TRBJ1-3, the V gene TRBV9, with D maybe TRBD1 (6 bases). Germline CDR1 is SGDLS and CDR2 is YYNGEE. Between the trimmed V and J ends, which lost 4 bases and 6 bases, there was a span of 35 bases. The CDR3 consists of 21 residues. CDR3 protein: CASSPRVTGSDLLSPENTIYF. As DNA, the CDR3 is TGTGCCAGCAGCCCCCGAGTGACAGGCTCGGACCTACTCTCTCCAGAAAACACCATATATTTT.

The chain is built from TRBV11-2 and TRBJ1-4; the D is unclear. The V gene's germline CDR1 is SGHAT and CDR2 FQNNGV. Between the trimmed V and J ends, which lost 2 bases and 5 bases, there was a span of 6 bases. CDR3 length equals 13 residues. CDR3: CASSLSSNEKLFF. For the CDR3, the DNA is TGTGCCAGCAGCTTAAGCTCCAATGAAAAACTGTTTTTT.

The V and J genes are TRBV27 and TRBJ2-7; TRBD2 matches 9 bases. Losses at the gene ends were 3 bases for V and 3 bases for J; bases not matched to a gene: 9. Per the germline V gene, CDR1 is MNHEY and CDR2 is SMNVEV (reference sequence). The CDR3 contains 16 residues. The CDR3 nucleotides are TGTGCCAGCAGTTTGTCTAGCGGGATGTTATTCTACGAGCAGTACTTC. Residues: CASSLSSGMLFYEQYF.

The chain combines TRBV6-6 with TRBJ2-7; D is possibly TRBD1 (5 bases). This CDR3 comprises 15 residues. Trimming shortened V by 0 bases and J by 0 bases, and 9 bases separated the two germline ends. CDR1 MNHNY and CDR2 SVGAGI come from the germline V gene (reference sequence). The CDR3 loop is CASSYSPTDSYEQYF. CDR3 DNA sequence: TGTGCCAGCAGTTACTCCCCGACAGACTCCTACGAGCAGTACTTC.

The V call is TRBV27, the J call TRBJ1-1, with unresolved D. Trimming took off 8 bases at V and 5 bases at J, with 9 bases between the two ends. CDR3 length: 11 amino acids. Germline V gives CDR1 MNHEY, CDR2 SMNVEV (reference sequence). CDR3 in DNA: TGTGCCAGCGGCCGGAGTACTGAAGCTTTCTTT. Its translation: CASGRSTEAFF.

V and J are TRBV7-3 and TRBJ2-2, with 7 bases aligning to TRBD2. The V gene end was trimmed by 5 bases and the J gene end by 0 bases; junction bases not matched to a gene: 21. Looked up from germline, CDR1 is SGHTA and CDR2 is FQGTGA. The CDR3 sequence is 21 residues long. CDR3 sequence reads: CASSPKRAGVATLTNTGELFF. The CDR3 region has the DNA TGTGCCAGCAGCCCCAAGAGGGCGGGAGTCGCCACTCTTACGAACACCGGGGAGCTGTTTTTT.

The V and J genes are TRBV5-1 and TRBJ2-7; D is possibly TRBD1 (6 bases). With 1 base removed from V and 3 bases from J, the gap between germline ends came to 8 bases. Germline V gives CDR1 SGHRS, CDR2 YFSETQ. The CDR3 consists of 13 residues. The CDR3 DNA reads as TGCGCCAGCAGCTTGTCACAGGGCTACGAGCAGTACTTC. Translated, it gives CASSLSQGYEQYF.

The chain combines TRBV7-9 with TRBJ2-7, with 11 bases identical to TRBD2. CDR3 length equals 16 residues. Germline V lookup: CDR1 SEHNR, CDR2 FQNEAQ (reference sequence). V shed 3 bases and J 2 bases; nucleotides not matched to a gene: 6. The CDR3 loop is CASSFRGTSGTYEQYF. The CDR3, as DNA: TGTGCCAGCAGCTTCCGCGGGACTAGCGGCACCTACGAGCAGTACTTC.

This clone was detected only a few times. The gene calls are TRBV4-1 and TRBJ2-5, with D uncertain. This CDR3 spans 13 amino acids. V was trimmed by 0 bases and J by 7 bases, leaving 9 bases between them. Germline V gene lookup returns CDR1 MGHRA and CDR2 YSYEKL. The CDR3 region is CASSQEVSGTQYF. The CDR3 DNA follows: TGCGCCAGCAGCCAAGAGGTTTCGGGGACCCAGTACTTC.

This clone was seen a few times. The rearrangement uses TRBV5-1 and TRBJ1-3, with 10 bases aligning to TRBD1. Germline CDR1 and CDR2: SGHRS and YFSETQ. The CDR3 sequence is 13 residues long. The ends lost 4 bases at V and 8 bases at J; junction bases unmatched: 3. DNA for the CDR3: TGCGCCAGCAGCCGGGACAGGGGAGACACCATATATTTT. As protein: CASSRDRGDTIYF.

The genes are TRBV4-1 and TRBJ1-2; 7 bases map to TRBD1. V lost 4 bases and J lost 6; bases outside the gene matches: 5. From germline, CDR1 is MGHRA and CDR2 YSYEKL. The CDR3 spans 13 residues. The CDR3 spells CASSLTGFDGYTF. DNA of the CDR3: TGCGCCAGCAGCCTGACAGGGTTCGATGGCTACACCTTC.

The J gene is TRBJ1-3, the V gene TRBV18; unclear D gene. Trimming cost V 1 base and J 2 bases, with 6 bases left between them. The CDR3 has 14 residues. The germline V gene encodes CDR1 KGHSH and CDR2 LQKENI. CDR3 loop: CASSPRGAGNTIYF. The CDR3 coding sequence is TGTGCCAGCTCACCACGAGGTGCTGGAAACACCATATATTTT. Full variable domain (outside the CDR3, taken from reference TRBV18 and TRBJ1-3): NAGVMQNPRHLVRRRGQEARLRCSPMKGHSHVYWYRQLPEEGLKFMVYLQKENIIDESGMPKERFSAEFPKEGPSILRIQQVVRGDSAAYFCASSPRGAGNTIYFGEGSWLTVV.

The rearrangement links TRBV5-6 to TRBJ1-6; 7 nucleotides align to TRBD1. The CDR3 is 17 amino acids. The J segment lost 0 bases and the V segment lost 4 bases, leaving 7 bases of the junction unmatched. Germline CDR1 SGHDT, CDR2 YYEEEE. The CDR3 DNA sequence: TGTGCCAGCAGCAGAATCAGGGGGAGCTCCTATAATTCACCCCTCCACTTT. Its protein is CASSRIRGSSYNSPLHF.

This clone was counted once. The rearrangement joins TRBV7-8 to TRBJ1-4; D perhaps matches TRBD1 (6 bases). V lost 5 bases, J lost 7 bases, and 17 bases lay in between. CDR1 SGHVS and CDR2 FQNEAQ come from the germline V gene. The CDR3 is 15 residues long. The CDR3, as DNA: TGTGCCAGCAGCCCAAGGGACATTCGTCTTGAAAAACTGTTTTTT. This codes for CASSPRDIRLEKLFF.

The chain is built from TRBV27 and TRBJ1-1; D gene uncertain. Germline V gives CDR1 MNHEY, CDR2 SMNVEV (reference sequence). V was clipped by 7 bases and J by 0 bases, with 15 bases between them. CDR3 size: 15 residues. The DNA for the CDR3 is TGTGCCAGCAAGAAGGTGGCGGAAATGAACACTGAAGCTTTCTTT. This gives the protein CASKKVAEMNTEAFF.

The gene calls are TRBV6-1 and TRBJ2-1; 7 nucleotides match TRBD2. Unmatched junction bases numbered 9, after V lost 5 bases and J lost 8 bases. The germline CDR1 and CDR2 sequences are MNHNS and SASEGT. This CDR3 region has 14 residues. The CDR3 reads CASSLRETQYEQFF. CDR3 in DNA: TGTGCCAGCAGTCTGCGGGAGACCCAGTATGAGCAGTTCTTC.

A word on this clone: At one end the junction does not follow the germline gene, possibly because of a read error. The chain has TRBV19 and TRBJ1-2; 7 nucleotides line up with TRBD1. This CDR3 has 15 amino acids. The germline V gene encodes CDR1 LNHDA and CDR2 SQIVND (reference sequence). CDR3 loop: CASSTIWTGDYGYPF. The CDR3 DNA follows: TGTGCCAGTAGTACCATATGGACAGGCGACTATGGCTACCCCTTC.

The rearrangement joins TRBV6-1 to TRBJ2-7; 9 bases are a match to TRBD1. Germline CDR1 MNHNS, CDR2 SASEGT. V lost 6 bases, J lost 1 base, and 7 bases stayed unmatched. This CDR3 is 15 amino acids long. The CDR3 DNA sequence: TGTGCCAGCAGCTGGGGGACAGGGAGATCCTACGAGCAGTACTTC. This encodes CASSWGTGRSYEQYF.